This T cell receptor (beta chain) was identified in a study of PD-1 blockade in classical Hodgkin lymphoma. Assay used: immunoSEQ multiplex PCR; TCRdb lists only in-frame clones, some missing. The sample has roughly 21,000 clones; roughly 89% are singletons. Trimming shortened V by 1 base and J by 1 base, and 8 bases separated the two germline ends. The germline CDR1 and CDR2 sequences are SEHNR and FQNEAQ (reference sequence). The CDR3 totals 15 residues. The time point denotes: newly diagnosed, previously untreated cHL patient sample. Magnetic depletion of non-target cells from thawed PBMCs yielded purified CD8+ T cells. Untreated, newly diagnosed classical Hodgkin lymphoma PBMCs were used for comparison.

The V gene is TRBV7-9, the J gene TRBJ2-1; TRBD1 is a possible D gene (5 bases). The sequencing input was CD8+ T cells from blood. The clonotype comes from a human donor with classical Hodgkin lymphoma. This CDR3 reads CASSLVQASYNEQFF. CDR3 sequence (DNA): TGTGCCAGCAGCTTAGTACAGGCTTCCTACAATGAGCAGTTCTTC.